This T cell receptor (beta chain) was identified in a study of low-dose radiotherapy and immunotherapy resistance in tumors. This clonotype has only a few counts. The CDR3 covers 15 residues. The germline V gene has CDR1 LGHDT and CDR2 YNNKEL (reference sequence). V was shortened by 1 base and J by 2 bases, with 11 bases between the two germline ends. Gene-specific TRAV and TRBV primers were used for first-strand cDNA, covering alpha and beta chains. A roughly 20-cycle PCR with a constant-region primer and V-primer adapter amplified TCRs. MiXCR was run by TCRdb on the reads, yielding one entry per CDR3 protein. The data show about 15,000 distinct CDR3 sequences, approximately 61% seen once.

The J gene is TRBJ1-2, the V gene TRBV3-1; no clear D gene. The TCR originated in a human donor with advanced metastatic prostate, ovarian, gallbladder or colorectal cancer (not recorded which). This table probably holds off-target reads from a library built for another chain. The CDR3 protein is CASSQGWGQNYGYTF. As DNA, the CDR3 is TGTGCCAGCAGCCAAGGTTGGGGTCAAAACTATGGCTACACCTTC.